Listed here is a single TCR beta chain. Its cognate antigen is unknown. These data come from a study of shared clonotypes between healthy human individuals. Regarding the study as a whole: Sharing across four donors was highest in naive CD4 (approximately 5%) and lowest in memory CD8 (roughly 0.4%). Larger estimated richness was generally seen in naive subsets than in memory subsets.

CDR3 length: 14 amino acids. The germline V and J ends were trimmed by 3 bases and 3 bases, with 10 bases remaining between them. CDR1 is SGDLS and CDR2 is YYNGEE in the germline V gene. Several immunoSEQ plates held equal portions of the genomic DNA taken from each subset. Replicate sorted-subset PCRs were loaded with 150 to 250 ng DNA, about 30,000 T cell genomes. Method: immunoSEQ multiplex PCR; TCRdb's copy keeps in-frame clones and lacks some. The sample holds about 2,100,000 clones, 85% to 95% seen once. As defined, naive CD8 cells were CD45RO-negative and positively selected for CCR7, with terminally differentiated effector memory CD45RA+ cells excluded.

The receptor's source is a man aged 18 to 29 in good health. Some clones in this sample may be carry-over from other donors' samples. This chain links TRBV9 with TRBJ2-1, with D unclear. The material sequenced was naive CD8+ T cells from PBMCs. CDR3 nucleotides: TGTGCCAGCAGCGGGGCGAGCTTCTACAATGAGCAGTTCTTC. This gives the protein CASSGASFYNEQFF.